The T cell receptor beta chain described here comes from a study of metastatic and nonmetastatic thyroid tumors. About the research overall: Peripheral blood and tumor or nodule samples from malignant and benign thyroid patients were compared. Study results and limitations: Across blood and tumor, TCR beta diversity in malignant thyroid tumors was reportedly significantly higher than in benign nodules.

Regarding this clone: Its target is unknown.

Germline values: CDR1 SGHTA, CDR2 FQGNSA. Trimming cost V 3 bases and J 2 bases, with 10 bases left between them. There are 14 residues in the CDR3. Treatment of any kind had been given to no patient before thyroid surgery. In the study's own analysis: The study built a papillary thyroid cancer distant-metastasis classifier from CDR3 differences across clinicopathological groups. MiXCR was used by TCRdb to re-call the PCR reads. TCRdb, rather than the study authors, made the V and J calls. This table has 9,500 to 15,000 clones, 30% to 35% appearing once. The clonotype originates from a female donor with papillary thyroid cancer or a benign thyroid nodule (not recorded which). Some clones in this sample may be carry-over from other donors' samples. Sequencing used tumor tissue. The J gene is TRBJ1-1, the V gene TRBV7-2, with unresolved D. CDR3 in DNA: TGTGCCAGCAGCTTTAGCGACGTAAACACTGAAGCTTTCTTT. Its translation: CASSFSDVNTEAFF.